This entry concerns a single T cell receptor beta chain. Its antigen remains unknown. 60 Vbeta and 13 Jbeta primers were used in PCR. Clones were read by immunoSEQ multiplex PCR, and TCRdb kept only the in-frame ones, dropping some. The sample has over 150,000 clones; 84% are singletons. This sample was taken from a study of cytomegalovirus exposure and HLA in healthy donors. Study background: Assignment to the Caucasian-associated ancestry cluster applied to more than 75% of the roughly 420 genotyped donors.

Overall study findings and caveats: Being productive about 87% or about 30% of the time was typical of most TCR beta V segments in an earlier analysis. Published work reported that the classifier diagnosed cytomegalovirus status with high specificity and sensitivity.

The specimen was PBMCs. The TCR sequence derives from a girl aged 2 to 9 in good health and CMV-seropositive.

The CDR3 region is CATTGSSYNEQFF. In DNA, the CDR3 is TGTGCCACCACGGGGAGTTCCTACAATGAGCAGTTCTTC. The rearrangement links TRBV27 to TRBJ2-1; weak D call: TRBD2 (5 bases). V was trimmed by 10 bases and J by 1 base, leaving 11 bases between them. CDR1 is MNHEY, CDR2 SMNVEV, per germline (reference sequence). The CDR3 spans 13 residues.